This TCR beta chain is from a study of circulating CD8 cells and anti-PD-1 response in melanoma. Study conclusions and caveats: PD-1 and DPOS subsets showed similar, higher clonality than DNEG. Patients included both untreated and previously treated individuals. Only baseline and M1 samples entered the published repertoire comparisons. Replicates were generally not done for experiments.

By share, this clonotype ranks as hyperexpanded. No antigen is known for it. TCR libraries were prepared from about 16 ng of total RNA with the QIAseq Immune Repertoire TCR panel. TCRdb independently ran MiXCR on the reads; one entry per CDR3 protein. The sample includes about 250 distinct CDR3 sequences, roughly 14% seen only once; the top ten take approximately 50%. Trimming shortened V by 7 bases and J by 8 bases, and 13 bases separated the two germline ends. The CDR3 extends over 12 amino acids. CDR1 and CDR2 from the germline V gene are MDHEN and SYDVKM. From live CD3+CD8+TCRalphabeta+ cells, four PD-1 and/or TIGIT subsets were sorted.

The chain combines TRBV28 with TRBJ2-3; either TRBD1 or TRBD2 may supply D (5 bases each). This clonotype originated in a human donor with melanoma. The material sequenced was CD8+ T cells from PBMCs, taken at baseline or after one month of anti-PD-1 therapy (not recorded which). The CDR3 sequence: CASTPPRGTQYF. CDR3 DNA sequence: TGTGCCAGCACCCCCCCGAGGGGTACGCAGTATTTT.